The next 4 T cell receptor beta chains were all read from a single sample in a study of shared clonotypes between healthy human individuals. Sequenced by immunoSEQ multiplex PCR; TCRdb stores in-frame clones only, minus some. This table holds 2.3 million or so clones, more than 85% found once. Material for sequencing was naive CD4+ T cells from PBMCs. Indicated subset: CD45RA+ positively selected. Receptor source: a man in his late teens or twenties in good health. Some clones in this sample may be carry-over from other donors' samples.

V usage is TRBV7-3 and J usage is TRBJ2-2; D is possibly TRBD1 or TRBD2 (5 bases each). This CDR3 region has 16 residues. Trimming left V 3 bases short and J 6 bases short, with 17 bases between. CDR1 and CDR2 (germline): SGHTA, FQGTGA. The CDR3, as DNA: TGTGCCAGCAGCTTCTCCCAGACGGGGCCGGCCGGGGAGCTGTTTTTT. It codes for CASSFSQTGPAGELFF. Drawing the rest from reference TRBV7-3 and TRBJ2-2, the complete variable domain is GAGVSQTPSNKVTEKGKYVELRCDPISGHTALYWYRQSLGQGPEFLIYFQGTGAADDSGLPNDRFFAVRPEGSVSTLKIQRTERGDSAVYLCASSFSQTGPAGELFFGEGSRLTVL.

The chain combines TRBV27 with TRBJ2-7; 16 bases map to TRBD2. Germline V CDR1 and CDR2: MNHEY, SMNVEV (reference sequence). With V trimmed by 8 bases and J by 0 bases, 4 bases remained unmatched. The CDR3 loop spans 16 amino acids. The CDR3: CASRGLAGGDSYEQYF. The CDR3 DNA follows: TGTGCCAGCCGGGGACTAGCGGGAGGGGACTCCTACGAGCAGTACTTC.

DNA for the CDR3: TGTGCCAGCAGTGAAGCGCGGGGAGGAAACACTGAAGCTTTCTTT. Translated: CASSEARGGNTEAFF. The chain joins TRBV2 to TRBJ1-1; no clear D gene. Deletions cut 0 bases from V and 2 bases from J, with 10 bases between. The germline V gene has CDR1 SNHLY and CDR2 FYNNEI. The CDR3 has 15 amino acids.

The CDR3 sequence: CASSPPGGALYEQYF. CDR3 bases: TGTGCCAGCTCACCACCGGGAGGGGCGTTATACGAGCAGTACTTC. The chain employs TRBV18 and TRBJ2-7; the match to TRBD2 covers 7 bases. The CDR3 spans 15 residues. V dropped 0 bases and J dropped 4; count of bases not matched to a gene: 6. The germline V gene encodes CDR1 KGHSH and CDR2 LQKENI.